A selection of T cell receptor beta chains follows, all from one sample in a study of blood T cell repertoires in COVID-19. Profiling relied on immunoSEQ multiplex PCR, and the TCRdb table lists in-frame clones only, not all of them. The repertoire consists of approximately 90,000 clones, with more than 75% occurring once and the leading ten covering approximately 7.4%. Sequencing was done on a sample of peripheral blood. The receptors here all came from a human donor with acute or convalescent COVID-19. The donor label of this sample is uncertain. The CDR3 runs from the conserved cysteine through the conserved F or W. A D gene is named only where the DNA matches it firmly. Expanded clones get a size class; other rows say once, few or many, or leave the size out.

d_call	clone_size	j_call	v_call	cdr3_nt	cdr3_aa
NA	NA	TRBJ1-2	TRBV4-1	TGCGCCAGCAGCCAAGCTCTGTCCCAGGGGTCGCGAACTTCTTATGGCTACACCTTC	CASSQALSQGSRTSYGYTF
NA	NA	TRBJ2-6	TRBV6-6	TGTGCCAGCAGTCACAGGGACTCTGGGGCCAACGTCCTGACTTTC	CASSHRDSGANVLTF
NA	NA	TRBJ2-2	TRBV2	TGTGCCAGCGCCGGGTCCCAATACACCGGGGAGCTGTTTTTT	CASAGSQYTGELFF
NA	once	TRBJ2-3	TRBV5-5	TGTGCCAGCAGCTTGGACGGTAGCACAGATACGCAGTATTTT	CASSLDGSTDTQYF
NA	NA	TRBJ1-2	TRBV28	TGTGCCAGCAGTTTACAGGGGTGGGATGGCTACACCTTC	CASSLQGWDGYTF
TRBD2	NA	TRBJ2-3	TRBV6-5	TGTGCCGGAACTAGCGGGGGGGCGTCAGATACGCAGTATTTT	CAGTSGGASDTQYF
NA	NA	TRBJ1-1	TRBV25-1	TGTGCCAGCAGCGAAACAGGGAGAAACACTGAAGCTTTCTTT	CASSETGRNTEAFF
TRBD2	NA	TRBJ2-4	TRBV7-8	TGTGCCAGCAGCTTAGGGACTAGCGGGGGGCCCTCAGCCAAAAACATTCAGTACTTC	CASSLGTSGGPSAKNIQYF
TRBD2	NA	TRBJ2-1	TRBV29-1	TGCAGCGTACGACTAGCGGGGGGGTATGAGCAGTTCTTC	CSVRLAGGYEQFF
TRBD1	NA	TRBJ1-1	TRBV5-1	TGCGCCAGCAGGCTACAGGGGACCACTGAAGCTTTCTTT	CASRLQGTTEAFF
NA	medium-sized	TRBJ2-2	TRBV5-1	TGCGCCAGCAGCTTAGCACTAGCGAACACCGGGGAGCTGTTTTTT	CASSLALANTGELFF
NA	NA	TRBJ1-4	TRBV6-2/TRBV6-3	TGTGCCAGCAGTAACCCCCCGGAGGGTGAAAAACTGTTTTTT	CASSNPPEGEKLFF
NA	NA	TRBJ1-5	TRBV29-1	TGCAGCGTTTTGGGGGGTAACAATCAGCCCCAGCATTTT	CSVLGGNNQPQHF
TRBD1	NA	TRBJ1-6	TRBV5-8	TGTGCCAGCAGCTATCAGGACAGGGGGAATTCACCCCTCCACTTT	CASSYQDRGNSPLHF
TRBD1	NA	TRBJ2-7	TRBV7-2	TGTGCCAGCAGCTCCCGGACAGGGGGCTGGGAGCAGTACTTC	CASSSRTGGWEQYF
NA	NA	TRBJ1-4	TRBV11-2	TGTGCCAGCAGCTTACGATCTACGGTTCCCGAAAAACTGTTTTTT	CASSLRSTVPEKLFF
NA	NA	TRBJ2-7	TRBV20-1	TGCAGTGCTACCGAGGACGAGCAGTACTTC	CSATEDEQYF
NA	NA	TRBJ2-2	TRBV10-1	TGCGCCAGCAGTGAAACAGTGAACACCGGGGAGCTGTTTTTT	CASSETVNTGELFF
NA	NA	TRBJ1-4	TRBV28	TGTGCCAGCAGTTTACAGGCCAGATCTGGGGGGAAACTGTTTTTT	CASSLQARSGGKLFF
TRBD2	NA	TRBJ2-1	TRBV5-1	TGCGCCAGCAGCTCGAGCGGGGGCTCCTACAATGAGCAGTTCTTC	CASSSSGGSYNEQFF
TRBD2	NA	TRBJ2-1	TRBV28	TGTGCCAGCAGCTTAGCGGGGGGGTCCTACAATGAGCAGTTCTTC	CASSLAGGSYNEQFF
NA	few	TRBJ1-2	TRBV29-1	TGCAGCGTTGAGGGCAGCCACTATGGCTACACCTTC	CSVEGSHYGYTF
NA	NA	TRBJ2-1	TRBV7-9	TGTGCCAGCAGCTCAACCGCCTTAGGGGGGGGATACAATGAGCAGTTCTTC	CASSSTALGGGYNEQFF
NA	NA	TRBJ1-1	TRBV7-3	TGTGCCAGCAGCTACTCAGACAGGCTCGCTGAAGCTTTCTTT	CASSYSDRLAEAFF
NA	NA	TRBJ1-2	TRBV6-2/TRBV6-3	TGTGCCAGCAGTTATTCGGCGACAGCGAACTATGGCTACACCTTC	CASSYSATANYGYTF
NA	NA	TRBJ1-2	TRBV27	TGTGCCAGCGGGCCGGAGGGGGGGTGGGCCTATGGCTACACCTTC	CASGPEGGWAYGYTF
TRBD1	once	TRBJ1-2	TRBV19	TGTGCCAGCCACTTCACAGGGGGCAACTATGGCTACACCTTC	CASHFTGGNYGYTF
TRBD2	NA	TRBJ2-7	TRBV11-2	TGTGCCAGCAGCTCCCCGGGACTAGCGGGCCACGAGCAGTACTTC	CASSSPGLAGHEQYF
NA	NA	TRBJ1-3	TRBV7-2	TGTGCCAGCAGCCCAACCTACTCTGGAAACACCATATATTTT	CASSPTYSGNTIYF
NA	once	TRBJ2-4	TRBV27	TGTGCCAGCAGTCCCAGGGAAGGGGACATTCAGTACTTC	CASSPREGDIQYF
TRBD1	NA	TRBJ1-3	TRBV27	TGTGCCAGCAGTTTACTGGGACAGGGGGCTGGAAACACCATATATTTT	CASSLLGQGAGNTIYF
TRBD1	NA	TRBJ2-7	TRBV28	TGTGCCAGCAGTCCCCGATTAGGGACAGGGGGGTTCTACGAGCAGTACTTC	CASSPRLGTGGFYEQYF
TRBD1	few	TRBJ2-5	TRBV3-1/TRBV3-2	TGTGCCAGCAGCCAAGGGCTCCAGGGGGCAGGGGAGACCCAGTACTTC	CASSQGLQGAGETQYF
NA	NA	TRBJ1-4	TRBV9	TGTGCCAGCAGCCCAACCGGACTGGGCGAAAAACTGTTTTTT	CASSPTGLGEKLFF
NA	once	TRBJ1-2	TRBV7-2	TGTGCCAGCAGCTTGGGGGCCAGATTAGCTAACTATGGCTACACCTTC	CASSLGARLANYGYTF
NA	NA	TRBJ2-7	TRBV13	TGTGCCAGCAGCGACGGGGTGGCCTACGAGCAGTACTTC	CASSDGVAYEQYF
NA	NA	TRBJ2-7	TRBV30	TGTGCCTGGAGTTTAGGGGTCGGTTACGAGCAGTACTTC	CAWSLGVGYEQYF
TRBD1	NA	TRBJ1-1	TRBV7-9	TGTGCCAGCAGCTTAGCTATAGGGACAGGGAGGGTGAACACTGAAGCTTTCTTT	CASSLAIGTGRVNTEAFF